This TCR beta chain stems from a study of blood T cell repertoires in COVID-19. On the study more broadly: Italy, Spain and the United States were the sources of the convalescent and acute COVID-19 samples.

Sequencing was performed with immunoSEQ multiplex PCR; in TCRdb, only in-frame clones are kept and a portion is missing. Of roughly 110,000 clones in the sample, approximately 80% are singletons; the top ten hold 13% to 15%. In germline, CDR1 is MNHNS, CDR2 SASEGT. CDR3 length equals 15 residues. J gave up 0 bases and V 3 bases, and 4 bases lay outside the gene matches. The TCR comes from a woman aged 55-69 years with acute or convalescent COVID-19. The material sequenced was peripheral blood. The chain is built from TRBV6-1 and TRBJ1-2, with 7 bases lining up with TRBD1. For the CDR3, the DNA is TGTGCCAGCAGTGAGTTTGGGACAGCTAACTATGGCTACACCTTC. Protein sequence: CASSEFGTANYGYTF.